The clone carrying this TCR beta chain was detected only a few times. Sequential positive selection took CD4 T cells first, then CD8 T cells. Both TRBC1 and TRBC2 were covered by a beta constant-region primer of two equimolar oligonucleotides. The cDNA 3' end received a ligated single-stranded oligonucleotide carrying the SP2 primer and a 12-nucleotide UMI. TCRdb redid the calling of the UMI-ligation and nested PCR reads with MiXCR, one entry per CDR3 protein. The table has around 29,000 distinct CDR3 sequences, about 10% seen once. This specimen belongs to a study of naive and memory T cell subsets. The V end was cut by 6 bases, the J end by 0 bases, with 18 bases between. The germline V gene has CDR1 SQVTM and CDR2 ANQGSEA. The CDR3 sequence is 16 residues long.

Sequencing was performed on effector memory CD4+ T cells from blood. As to subset: effector memory, CD45RA- CD27-. This sequence originates from a human donor in good health. The J gene is TRBJ2-1, the V gene TRBV29-1; unclear D gene. The chain's CDR3 is CSVKAYPTSSYNEQFF. The CDR3 DNA is TGCAGCGTCAAAGCTTACCCTACGAGCTCCTACAATGAGCAGTTCTTC.